This T cell receptor beta chain was captured by sequencing in a study of T cells in Graves' hyperthyroidism and ophthalmopathy (dated by TCRdb to about 2019). Background on the whole study: Peripheral blood was collected at initial diagnosis, before any treatment. After blood sampling, hyperthyroidism patients were treated with methimazole at a starting dose of 30 mg daily, and ophthalmopathy patients were treated with high-dose intravenous methylprednisolone. TCR Vbeta CDR3 sequencing of 135 peripheral blood samples (43 ophthalmopathy, over 70 hyperthyroidism and roughly 17 progressor patients) is reported in the paper. TCR V-J signatures able to tell the groups apart were searched for in a discovery cohort of 95 to 100 patients, of whom around 43 had Graves' ophthalmopathy and 57 had stable Graves' hyperthyroidism. The 85 to 100 discovery patients were randomly split 7:3 into training and test sets. In roughly six Graves' hyperthyroidism patients, the study also compared T-cell repertoires from thyroid tissue with T-cell repertoires from blood. Whether ophthalmopathy could be predicted prospectively was tested in an independent validation cohort made up of some 20 hyperthyroidism patients plus 17 patients who later progressed to ophthalmopathy.

This clonotype was observed many times. Its antigen is currently not known. One base away there is no much larger clone; base qualities are not given. The germline V gene yields KGHSH for CDR1 and LQKENI for CDR2. At the junction V is shortened by 4 bases and J by 1 base; bases outside the gene matches: 5. The CDR3 runs 15 amino acids, cysteine and phenylalanine included. CDR3 DNA only is kept here, 45 bases in frame from base 1. Results the study describes overall, beyond this receptor: Sample size was not statistically predetermined, and investigators were not blinded to group allocation. Most expanded thyroid clonotypes (frequency above 0.001) were also detected in blood, a finding suggesting that blood repertoires may reflect thyroid immune responses. In validation, the model predicted progression to ophthalmopathy with roughly 66% sensitivity and approximately 78% specificity, a median of 6.5 months before onset. A 13 V-J signature model separated ophthalmopathy from stable hyperthyroidism, with over 85% sensitivity and roughly 81% specificity in cross-validation and 80%/75% in testing.

Amplification of TCR beta CDR3 regions was carried out from RNA transcripts. For the first round of RT-PCR on the TCR CDR3, the HTBI primer set was used together with the Qiagen OneStep RT-PCR kit. Libraries were constructed in a second round of multiplex PCR, after which size selection and purification were carried out. Libraries were sequenced paired-end with 100 bp reads on an Illumina HiSeq2000. The study's own analysis went as follows. SOAPnuke was used to process the raw data, with reads discarded if the reads contained adapters or uncalled bases, had a mean Phred below 15, or lacked an exact constant-primer or identifier match. COPE v1.2.5 was used to merge high-quality paired reads, and clonotypes were defined as unique nucleotide sequences. MiTCR v1.1 was used to align the clonotypes against IMGT TRBV, TRBD and TRBJ reference segments. The analysis was restricted to V-J combinations with a frequency above 0.0001, which together covered roughly 99% of the repertoires. The TCS score was defined as F50 (clonal expansion) divided by E x V (chaos), with BLOSUM62-based TCRdist calculated between CDR3 peptides within each V-J. Welch's t-statistics and random forest reduced roughly 530 V-J features to roughly 13, which were used in a naive Bayes classifier (R e1071). TCRdb's own reprocessing of the public reads used fastp at Q25 and MiXCR and kept productive beta chains. Identical CDR3 proteins give one entry, which carries the most common genes and DNA. The V and J calls and clone size come from TCRdb's table, not from the authors' own analysis. The sample includes roughly 280,000 distinct CDR3 sequences, with more than 15% observed a single time. The ten top clones hold about 50% of the sample.

In the ophthalmopathy patients, disease was moderately to severely active, with a Clinical Activity Score of 3 or more, a NOSPECS grade of 4 or more, and a duration of less than 3 months. The study excluded patients with uncontrolled infections, other autoimmune diseases, pregnancy or lactation. Diagnoses relied on clinical symptoms, serum thyroxine and TRAb, thyroid ultrasound and orbital computed tomography. PBMCs were isolated from approximately 10 ml of fresh peripheral blood by Ficoll-Paque density gradient centrifugation. Total RNA was extracted with Trizol reagent, and quality was checked on an Agilent 2100 Bioanalyzer.

The chain joins TRBV18 to TRBJ2-5; 8 central bases correspond to TRBD1. The origin of this receptor is a woman aged 60-70 years with Graves' ophthalmopathy. The sequenced sample was blood. CDR3 region: CASSRQTGVQETQYF. The sequenced DNA: TGTGCCAGCTCACGCCAGACAGGGGTCCAAGAGACCCAGTACTTC.